A selection of T cell receptor beta chains follows, all from one sample in a study of blood T cells in healthy people across ages. TCRdb redid the calling of the 5' RACE reads with MiXCR, one entry per CDR3 protein. The sample has hundreds of thousands of distinct CDR3 sequences; 55% to 70% are singletons. Sample: blood. These receptors were collected from a young man in good health. Both conserved end residues are trimmed from each CDR3. Clone size is not always given. Where it is, it says once, few, many or a class for expanded clones.

abundance: -; v_gene: TRBV5-1; j_gene: TRBJ2-1; CDR3aa: ASSLSAGGRVREQF
abundance: -; v_gene: TRBV5-1; j_gene: TRBJ2-1; CDR3aa: ASSWGTNNNEQF
abundance: -; v_gene: TRBV7-2; j_gene: TRBJ2-3; CDR3aa: ASSPLGTSTDTQY
abundance: -; v_gene: TRBV28; j_gene: TRBJ2-7; CDR3aa: ASTVRGRLYEQY
abundance: -; v_gene: TRBV6-2/TRBV6-3; j_gene: TRBJ1-2; CDR3aa: ASSSVDIFDNQMSGGYT
abundance: -; v_gene: TRBV4-2; j_gene: TRBJ1-4; CDR3aa: ASSQVKDWREKLF
abundance: once; v_gene: TRBV7-2; j_gene: TRBJ2-1; CDR3aa: ASSFLPVGYNEQF
abundance: -; v_gene: TRBV6-5; j_gene: TRBJ1-1; CDR3aa: ASTKQGGTEAF
abundance: few; v_gene: TRBV20-1; j_gene: TRBJ1-2; CDR3aa: SARGGYSYT
abundance: -; v_gene: TRBV5-1; j_gene: TRBJ2-5; CDR3aa: ASSLYGEGTQY
abundance: -; v_gene: TRBV4-1; j_gene: TRBJ2-1; CDR3aa: ASSQERFVPKTYNEQF
abundance: -; v_gene: TRBV5-1; j_gene: TRBJ1-2; CDR3aa: ASSQASDYGYT
abundance: -; v_gene: TRBV2; j_gene: TRBJ2-4; CDR3aa: ASSVYENIQY
abundance: few; v_gene: TRBV29-1; j_gene: TRBJ2-5; CDR3aa: SVEGVAMAGQGTQY
abundance: few; v_gene: TRBV28; j_gene: TRBJ1-1; CDR3aa: ASMLLQNTEAF
abundance: -; v_gene: TRBV2; j_gene: TRBJ1-2; CDR3aa: ASSLRGGTPYGYT
abundance: -; v_gene: TRBV4-1; j_gene: TRBJ2-3; CDR3aa: ASSRTGGGYPTDTQY
abundance: -; v_gene: TRBV7-3; j_gene: TRBJ2-1; CDR3aa: ASSSTGTRGYNEQF